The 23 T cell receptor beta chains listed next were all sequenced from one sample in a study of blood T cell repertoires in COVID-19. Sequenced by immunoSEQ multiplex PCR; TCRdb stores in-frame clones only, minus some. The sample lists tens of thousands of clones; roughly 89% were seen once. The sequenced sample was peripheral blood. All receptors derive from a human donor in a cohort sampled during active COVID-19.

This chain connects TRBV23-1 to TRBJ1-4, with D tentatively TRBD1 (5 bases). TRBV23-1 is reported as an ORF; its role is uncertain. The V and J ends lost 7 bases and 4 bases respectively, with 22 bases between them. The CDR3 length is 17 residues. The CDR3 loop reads CASTSRGGQGHNEKLFF. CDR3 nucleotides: TGCGCCAGCACCTCCCGGGGAGGCCAGGGCCATAATGAAAAACTGTTTTTT.

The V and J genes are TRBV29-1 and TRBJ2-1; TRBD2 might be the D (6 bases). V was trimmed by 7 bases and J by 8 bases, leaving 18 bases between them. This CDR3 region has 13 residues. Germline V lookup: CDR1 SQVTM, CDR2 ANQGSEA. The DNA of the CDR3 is TGCAGCGCCGGCCAAGGACTAAAGTATGAGCAGTTCTTC. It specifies CSAGQGLKYEQFF.

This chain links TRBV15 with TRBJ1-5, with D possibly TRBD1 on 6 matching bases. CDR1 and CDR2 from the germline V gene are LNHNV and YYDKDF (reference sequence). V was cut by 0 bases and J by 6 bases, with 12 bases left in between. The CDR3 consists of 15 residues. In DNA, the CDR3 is TGTGCCACCAGCAGAGACAGGGGAAGGGGTCAGCCCCAGCATTTT. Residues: CATSRDRGRGQPQHF.

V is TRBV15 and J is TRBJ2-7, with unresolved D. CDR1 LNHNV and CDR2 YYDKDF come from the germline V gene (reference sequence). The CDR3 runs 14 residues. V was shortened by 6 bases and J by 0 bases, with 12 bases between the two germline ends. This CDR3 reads CATRSEPSSYEQYF. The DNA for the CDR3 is TGTGCCACCAGGAGCGAGCCTAGCTCCTACGAGCAGTACTTC.

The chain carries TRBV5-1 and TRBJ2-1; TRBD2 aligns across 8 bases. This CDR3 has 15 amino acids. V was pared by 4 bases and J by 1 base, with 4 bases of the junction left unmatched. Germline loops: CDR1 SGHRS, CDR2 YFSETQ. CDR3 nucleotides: TGCGCCAGCAGCGAAATAGCGGGGTCCTACAATGAGCAGTTCTTC. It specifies CASSEIAGSYNEQFF.

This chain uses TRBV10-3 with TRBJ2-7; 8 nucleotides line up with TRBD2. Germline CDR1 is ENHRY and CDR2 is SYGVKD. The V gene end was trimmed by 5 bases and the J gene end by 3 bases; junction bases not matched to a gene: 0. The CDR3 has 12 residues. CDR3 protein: CAISSGSYEQYF. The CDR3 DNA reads TGTGCCATCAGTAGCGGGAGCTACGAGCAGTACTTC.

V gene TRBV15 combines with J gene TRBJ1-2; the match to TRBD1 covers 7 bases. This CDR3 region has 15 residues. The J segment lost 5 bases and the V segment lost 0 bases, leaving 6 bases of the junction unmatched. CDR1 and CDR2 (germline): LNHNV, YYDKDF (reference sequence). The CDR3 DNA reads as TGTGCCACCAGCAGAGATGGGACAGCTGCTTATGGCTACACCTTC. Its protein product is CATSRDGTAAYGYTF.

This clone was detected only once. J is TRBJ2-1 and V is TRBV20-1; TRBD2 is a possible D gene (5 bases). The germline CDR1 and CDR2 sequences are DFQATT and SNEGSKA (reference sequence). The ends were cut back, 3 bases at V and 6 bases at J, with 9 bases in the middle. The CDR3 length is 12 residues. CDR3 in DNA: TGCAGTGCTAGTTCGAGGGTCAATGAGCAGTTCTTC. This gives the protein CSASSRVNEQFF.

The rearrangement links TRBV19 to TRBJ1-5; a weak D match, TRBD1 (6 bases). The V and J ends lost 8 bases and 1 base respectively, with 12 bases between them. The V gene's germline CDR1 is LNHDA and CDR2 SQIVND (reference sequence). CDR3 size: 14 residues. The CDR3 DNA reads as TGTGCCAGTTGGGGGACACCGAGCAATCAGCCCCAGCATTTT. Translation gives CASWGTPSNQPQHF.

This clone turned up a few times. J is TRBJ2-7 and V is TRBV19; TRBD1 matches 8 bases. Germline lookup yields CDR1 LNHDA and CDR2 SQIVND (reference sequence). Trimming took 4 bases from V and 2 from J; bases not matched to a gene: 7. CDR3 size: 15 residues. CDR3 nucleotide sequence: TGTGCCAGTAGTACCGGGACAGGACCTACCTACGAGCAGTACTTC. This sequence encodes CASSTGTGPTYEQYF. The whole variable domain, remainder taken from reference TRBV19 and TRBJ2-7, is DGGITQSPKYLFRKEGQNVTLSCEQNLNHDAMYWYRQDPGQGLRLIYYSQIVNDFQKGDIAEGYSVSREKKESFPLTVTSAQKNPTAFYLCASSTGTGPTYEQYFGPGTRLTVT.

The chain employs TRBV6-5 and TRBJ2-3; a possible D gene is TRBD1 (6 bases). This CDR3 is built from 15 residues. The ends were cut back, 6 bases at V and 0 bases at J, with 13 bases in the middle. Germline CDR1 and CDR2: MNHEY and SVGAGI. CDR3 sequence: CASSPGQSSTDTQYF. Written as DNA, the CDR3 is TGTGCCAGCAGCCCCGGACAGAGCAGCACAGATACGCAGTATTTT.

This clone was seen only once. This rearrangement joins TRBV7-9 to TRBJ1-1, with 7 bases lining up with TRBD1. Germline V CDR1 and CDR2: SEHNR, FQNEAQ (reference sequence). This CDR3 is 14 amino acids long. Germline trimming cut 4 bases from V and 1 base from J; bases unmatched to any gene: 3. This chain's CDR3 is CASSYGTENTEAFF. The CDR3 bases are TGTGCCAGCAGCTACGGGACAGAGAACACTGAAGCTTTCTTT.

CDR3: CAISYDRRSYEQYF. The CDR3 coding sequence is TGTGCCATCAGTTACGACAGAAGATCCTACGAGCAGTACTTC. This chain connects TRBV10-3 to TRBJ2-7; a possible D gene is TRBD1 (5 bases). V dropped 5 bases and J dropped 1 base, with 12 bases sitting between them. The germline gives CDR1 ENHRY, CDR2 SYGVKD. The CDR3 runs 14 residues.

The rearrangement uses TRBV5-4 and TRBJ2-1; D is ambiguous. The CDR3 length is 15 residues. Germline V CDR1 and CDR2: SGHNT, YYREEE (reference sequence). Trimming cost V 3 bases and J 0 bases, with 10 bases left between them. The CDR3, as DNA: TGTGCCAGCAGCTCCTCGTACAACTCCTACAATGAGCAGTTCTTC. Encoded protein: CASSSSYNSYNEQFF.

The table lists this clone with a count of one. The CDR3 sequence: CASSPSGNNEQFF. As DNA, the CDR3 is TGTGCCAGCAGCCCTAGTGGCAACAATGAGCAGTTCTTC. The V call is TRBV11-1, the J call TRBJ2-1; D uncertain. V lost 5 bases to trimming and J lost 5 bases, with 10 bases between them. The length of the CDR3 is 13 residues. Germline CDR1 SGHAT, CDR2 FQDESV (reference sequence).

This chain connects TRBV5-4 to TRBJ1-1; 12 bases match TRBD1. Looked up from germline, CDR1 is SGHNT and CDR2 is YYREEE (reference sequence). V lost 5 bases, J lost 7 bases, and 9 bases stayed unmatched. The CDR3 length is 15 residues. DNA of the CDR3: TGTGCCAGCAGAATGTTGGGACAGGGGGCGAATGAAGCTTTCTTT. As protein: CASRMLGQGANEAFF.

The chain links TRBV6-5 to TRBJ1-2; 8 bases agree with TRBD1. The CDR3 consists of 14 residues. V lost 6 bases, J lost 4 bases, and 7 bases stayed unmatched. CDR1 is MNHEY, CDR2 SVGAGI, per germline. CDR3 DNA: TGTGCCAGCAGCATGGACAGGGACAGCTATGGCTACACCTTC. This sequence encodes CASSMDRDSYGYTF.

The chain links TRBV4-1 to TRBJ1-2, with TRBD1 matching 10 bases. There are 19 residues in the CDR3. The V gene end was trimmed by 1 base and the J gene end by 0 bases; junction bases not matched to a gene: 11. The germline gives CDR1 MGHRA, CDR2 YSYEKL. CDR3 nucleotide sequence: TGCGCCAGCAGCCAAGGCCGCTTGGGACAGGGGCGGACTAACTATGGCTACACCTTC. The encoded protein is CASSQGRLGQGRTNYGYTF.

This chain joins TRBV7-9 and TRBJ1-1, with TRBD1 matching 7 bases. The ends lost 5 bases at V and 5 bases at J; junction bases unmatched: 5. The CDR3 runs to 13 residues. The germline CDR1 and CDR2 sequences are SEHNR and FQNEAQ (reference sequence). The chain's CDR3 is CASSHPRGTEAFF. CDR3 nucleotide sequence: TGTGCCAGCAGCCACCCCAGGGGGACTGAAGCTTTCTTT. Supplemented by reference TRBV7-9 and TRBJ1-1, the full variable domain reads DTGVSQNPRHKITKRGQNVTFRCDPISEHNRLYWYRQTLGQGPEFLTYFQNEAQLEKSRLLSDRFSAERPKGSFSTLEIQRTEQGDSAMYLCASSHPRGTEAFFGQGTRLTVV.

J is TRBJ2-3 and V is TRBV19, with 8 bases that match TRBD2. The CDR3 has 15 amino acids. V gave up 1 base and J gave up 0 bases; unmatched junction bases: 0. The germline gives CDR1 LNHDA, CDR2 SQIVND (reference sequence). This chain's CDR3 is CASSIASGSTDTQYF. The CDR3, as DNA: TGTGCCAGTAGTATAGCTAGCGGGAGCACAGATACGCAGTATTTT.

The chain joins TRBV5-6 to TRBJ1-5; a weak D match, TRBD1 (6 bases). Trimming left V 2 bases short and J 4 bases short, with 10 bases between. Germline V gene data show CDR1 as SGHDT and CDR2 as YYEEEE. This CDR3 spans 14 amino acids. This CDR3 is CASSFTGSNQPQHF. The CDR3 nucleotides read TGTGCCAGCAGCTTCACAGGGTCGAATCAGCCCCAGCATTTT.

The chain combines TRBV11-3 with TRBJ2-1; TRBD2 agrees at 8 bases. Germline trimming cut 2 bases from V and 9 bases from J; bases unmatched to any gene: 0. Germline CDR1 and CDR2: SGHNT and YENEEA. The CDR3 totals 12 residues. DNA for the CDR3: TGTGCCAGCAGCTTACTAGCGGGTGAGCAGTTCTTC. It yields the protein CASSLLAGEQFF. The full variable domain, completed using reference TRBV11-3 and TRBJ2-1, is EAGVVQSPRYKIIEKKQPVAFWCNPISGHNTLYWYLQNLGQGPELLIRYENEEAVDDSQLPKDRFSAERLKGVDSTLKIQPAELGDSAVYLCASSLLAGEQFFGPGTRLTVL.

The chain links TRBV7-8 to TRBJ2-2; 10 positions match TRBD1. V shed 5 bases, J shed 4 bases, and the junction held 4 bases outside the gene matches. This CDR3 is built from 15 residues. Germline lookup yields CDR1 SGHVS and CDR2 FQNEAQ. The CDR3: CASSHRTGGTGELFF. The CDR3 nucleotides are TGTGCCAGCAGCCACCGGACAGGGGGCACCGGGGAGCTGTTTTTT. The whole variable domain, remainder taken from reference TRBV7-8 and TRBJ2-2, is GAGVSQSPRYKVAKRGQDVALRCDPISGHVSLFWYQQALGQGPEFLTYFQNEAQLDKSGLPSDRFFAERPEGSVSTLKIQRTQQEDSAVYLCASSHRTGGTGELFFGEGSRLTVL.